This T cell receptor beta chain was documented in a study of blood T cell repertoires in COVID-19. Turning to the study itself: Whether acute or convalescent, the COVID-19 samples came from the United States, Italy and Spain. PBMCs, B-cell-depleted T cells, or T cells were the source of the cDNA or gDNA that made up the material.

In the authors' workflow: Estimation of nucleated cell counts relied on the amplification of reference gene primers. Measured with immunoSEQ multiplex PCR; TCRdb has only the in-frame clones, and not every one. The V and J calls and clone size were taken over from that table, and D and trimming were inferred from the DNA. The sample contains approximately 230,000 clones, 70% to 90% of which appear only once. Germline V lookup: CDR1 SGHAT, CDR2 FQNNGV. V was pared by 3 bases and J by 4 bases, with 11 bases between. This CDR3 has 14 residues. Sequenced: peripheral blood. This sequence was found in a young man who had recovered from COVID-19. The chain combines TRBV11-2 with TRBJ2-3; D is unresolved. CDR3 sequence: CASSFNLGADTQYF. For the CDR3, the DNA is TGTGCCAGCAGCTTTAACCTAGGCGCAGATACGCAGTATTTT.